These 12 T cell receptor beta chains share one sample of origin, sequenced in a study of T cell changes during pregnancy in multiple sclerosis. Using immunoSEQ multiplex PCR, the repertoire was profiled, and TCRdb retains in-frame clones only, with some absent. Of some 76,000 clones detected, approximately 91% appear once; the ten largest clones hold 0.29%. Sequenced here: CD4+ T cells from peripheral blood mononuclear cells, sampled after pregnancy. The origin of the receptors is a female donor with multiple sclerosis, enrolled in a pregnancy study.

This clone was counted only a few times. The chain joins TRBV6-6 to TRBJ2-2; the match to TRBD2 covers 11 bases. Germline assignment: CDR1 MNHNY and CDR2 SVGAGI (reference sequence). The CDR3 totals 15 residues. V lost 3 bases and J lost 6; bases outside the gene matches: 3. In DNA, the CDR3 is TGTGCCAGCAGTTATAGCGGGGGGGATGCCGGGGAGCTGTTTTTT. It encodes CASSYSGGDAGELFF.

V usage is TRBV5-4 and J usage is TRBJ2-2; TRBD1 might be the D (5 bases). Trimming stripped 1 base from V and 6 bases from J, with 16 bases between. The V gene's germline CDR1 is SGHNT and CDR2 YYREEE (reference sequence). The CDR3 has 16 residues. CDR3 in DNA: TGTGCCAGCAGCTTGCTGCAGGGCATCAATGCCGGGGAGCTGTTTTTT. Protein product: CASSLLQGINAGELFF.

V gene TRBV30 combines with J gene TRBJ2-7, with D tentatively TRBD2 (6 bases). Between the trimmed V and J ends, which lost 0 bases and 0 bases, there was a span of 12 bases. The CDR3 is 15 residues long. Germline values: CDR1 GTSNPN, CDR2 SVGIG (reference sequence). The CDR3: CAWSVRGSVSYEQYF. CDR3 DNA: TGTGCCTGGAGTGTACGGGGGTCCGTCTCCTACGAGCAGTACTTC.

This chain links TRBV25-1 with TRBJ2-2; 9 nucleotides line up with TRBD1. The CDR3 contains 15 residues. Germline-derived CDR1 and CDR2 are MGHDK and SYGVNS. The trim removed 6 bases at V and 3 bases at J, leaving 5 bases unmatched. The CDR3 reads CASSGGQGYTGELFF. CDR3 in DNA: TGTGCCAGCAGCGGGGGACAGGGATACACCGGGGAGCTGTTTTTT.

The chain uses TRBV2 and TRBJ2-5; D is undetermined. This CDR3 has 14 residues. Trimming cost V 8 bases and J 5 bases, with 18 bases left between them. CDR1 and CDR2 from the germline V gene are SNHLY and FYNNEI. The CDR3 here is CASSSSPVVETQYF. In nucleotides, the CDR3 is TGTGCCAGCTCCTCCTCGCCGGTAGTGGAGACCCAGTACTTC.

This sequence joins TRBV10-1 and TRBJ2-3, with TRBD2 identical over 10 bases. This CDR3 is built from 15 residues. CDR1 and CDR2 (germline): WNHNN, SYGVQD (reference sequence). The V segment lost 3 bases and the J segment 8 bases; nucleotides outside the gene matches: 8. The CDR3 DNA follows: TGCGCCAGCAGTGATCCAGCGGGAGGGCCGGGTACGCAGTATTTT. This gives the protein CASSDPAGGPGTQYF.

The rearrangement links TRBV30 to TRBJ2-2, with D maybe TRBD2 (6 bases). This CDR3 comprises 14 residues. CDR1 and CDR2 (germline): GTSNPN, SVGIG (reference sequence). V was pared by 0 bases and J by 5 bases, with 10 bases between. CDR3: CAWSVLGGTGELFF. CDR3 DNA sequence: TGTGCCTGGAGTGTACTCGGAGGGACCGGGGAGCTGTTTTTT.

The chain links TRBV27 to TRBJ1-1, with a weak D call TRBD1 (5 bases). V was trimmed by 0 bases and J by 0 bases, leaving 8 bases between them. The CDR3 is made up of 15 amino acids. CDR1 and CDR2 (germline): MNHEY, SMNVEV (reference sequence). CDR3: CASSLSAGMNTEAFF. In DNA form, the CDR3 reads TGTGCCAGCAGTTTATCGGCAGGGATGAACACTGAAGCTTTCTTT.

The rearrangement uses TRBV7-3 and TRBJ2-3; no clear D gene. Trimming pared 2 bases from V and 2 bases from J, leaving 8 bases between. Germline CDR1 and CDR2: SGHTA and FQGTGA. CDR3 length: 14 amino acids. The CDR3 loop reads CASSLLGNTDTQYF. The CDR3 nucleotides are TGTGCCAGCAGCTTACTGGGCAACACAGATACGCAGTATTTT.

V gene TRBV5-4 combines with J gene TRBJ1-1, with 7 bases fitting TRBD1. Germline V gene data show CDR1 as SGHNT and CDR2 as YYREEE (reference sequence). V shed 4 bases, J shed 0 bases, and the junction held 3 bases outside the gene matches. The CDR3 is made up of 14 amino acids. The CDR3 is CASSQGQLNTEAFF. The CDR3 region has the DNA TGTGCCAGCAGCCAGGGACAGCTGAACACTGAAGCTTTCTTT.

The gene calls are TRBV6-5 and TRBJ2-3; the match to TRBD2 covers 7 bases. CDR1 MNHEY and CDR2 SVGAGI come from the germline V gene. With V trimmed by 2 bases and J by 6 bases, 5 bases remained unmatched. This CDR3 is 14 amino acids long. The CDR3 reads CASSYGVGGDTQYF. Here the CDR3 DNA reads TGTGCCAGCAGTTACGGCGTCGGGGGGGATACGCAGTATTTT.

V usage is TRBV28 and J usage is TRBJ2-7, with a tentative D call TRBD1 (6 bases). This CDR3 has 18 amino acids. V was clipped by 5 bases and J by 0 bases, with 23 bases between them. Germline V CDR1 and CDR2: MDHEN, SYDVKM. Written as DNA, the CDR3 is TGTGCCAGCAGTCCGACAGGTCCCATACCAACTATCTCCTACGAGCAGTACTTC. Its protein is CASSPTGPIPTISYEQYF.